A selection of T cell receptor beta chains follows, all from one sample in a study of control samples from healthy donors and cancer patients. TCRdb's copy holds only in-frame clones and misses some; the assay was immunoSEQ multiplex PCR. Of around 140,000 clones in the sample, 93% were seen once. The sample comprised blood. The receptors originated from a man between 18 and 35 years old in good health. The conserved cysteine and the conserved F or W are not part of the CDR3 here.

j_gene: TRBJ2-7; v_gene: TRBV15; CDR3aa: ATSRALLDYEQY
j_gene: TRBJ2-5; v_gene: TRBV29-1; CDR3aa: SVEDSQGRIYQETQY
j_gene: TRBJ1-4; v_gene: TRBV10-3; CDR3aa: AISDGFSEQLF
j_gene: TRBJ1-6; v_gene: TRBV11-1; CDR3aa: ASSPAAETYNSPLH
j_gene: TRBJ1-5; v_gene: TRBV19; CDR3aa: ASTQGSNQPQH
j_gene: TRBJ1-1; v_gene: TRBV29-1; CDR3aa: SVRDSLWTEAF
j_gene: TRBJ1-1; v_gene: TRBV6-5; CDR3aa: ASSSLIGVEAF
j_gene: TRBJ1-2; v_gene: TRBV5-6; CDR3aa: ASSLVGQGPYT
j_gene: TRBJ1-2; v_gene: TRBV20-1; CDR3aa: SAAGDYGYT
j_gene: TRBJ1-2; v_gene: TRBV4-3; CDR3aa: ASREGEASGYT
j_gene: TRBJ1-6; v_gene: TRBV3-1/TRBV3-2; CDR3aa: ASSQPRDGNSPLH
j_gene: TRBJ1-2; v_gene: TRBV7-2; CDR3aa: ASSPDRRTALNYGYT
j_gene: TRBJ1-3; v_gene: TRBV7-9; CDR3aa: ASSSTMGAGNTIY
j_gene: TRBJ2-3; v_gene: TRBV5-1; CDR3aa: ASSLGTSGRLRFDTQY
j_gene: TRBJ2-4; v_gene: TRBV6-2/TRBV6-3; CDR3aa: ASSSVGGWDIQY
j_gene: TRBJ1-4; v_gene: TRBV19; CDR3aa: ASSLARGGRNEKLF
j_gene: TRBJ2-1; v_gene: TRBV19; CDR3aa: ASSIGQSLYNEQF
j_gene: TRBJ2-1; v_gene: TRBV14; CDR3aa: ASSQPTQRVINEQF
j_gene: TRBJ1-1; v_gene: TRBV18; CDR3aa: ASSPAGQYTEAF
j_gene: TRBJ2-7; v_gene: TRBV3-1/TRBV3-2; CDR3aa: ASSLAAAYEQY
j_gene: TRBJ1-2; v_gene: TRBV2; CDR3aa: ASSESLDSPLYGYT
j_gene: TRBJ2-7; v_gene: TRBV25-1; CDR3aa: ASSEVRGGTGNYEQY